This TCR beta chain came from a study of low-dose radiotherapy and immunotherapy resistance in tumors (dated by TCRdb to between 2021 and 2023). For the study in its entirety: Cohort 1 received 0.5 Gy per fraction every 2 weeks, with a prescribed total PTV dose of 6.5 Gy. For Cohort 2, the dose was 1 Gy per fraction given every two weeks, adding up to 13 Gy in total across 26 weeks. Patients were given nivolumab as a 240 mg flat dose every two weeks and ipilimumab at 1 mg/kg every six weeks, with both drugs delivered intravenously. Every two weeks, patients got intravenous cyclophosphamide at 200 mg/m2, given one day ahead of each radiation and immunotherapy administration. Starting on cycle 1 day 1, patients took 300 mg of aspirin by mouth once a day for four cycles. The trial did not randomize participants into treatment groups. Eight patients were included in the translational analysis: three from the first dose cohort and the first five from the second dose cohort.

CDR1 MNHEY and CDR2 SVGEGT were looked up in the germline V gene. CDR3 length: 12 amino acids, cysteine to phenylalanine. Only the CDR3 portion is preserved as DNA: 36 bases, with reading frame beginning at the first base. The V and J ends are trimmed by 6 bases and 9 bases, leaving 12 bases between them. The data were produced on an Illumina HiSeq 2500. To make first-strand cDNA, Superscript III was used along with a set of TRAV- and TRBV-specific primers so that both the TCRalpha and TCRbeta chains were covered. TCRs were amplified with Phusion for 20 PCR cycles, with a constant-region primer paired with the adapter attached to the V primers. The isolated mRNA was amplified using the MessageAmp II aRNA Amplification Kit, with in vitro transcription performed for around 16 hours at 37 degrees C. The Dynabeads mRNA DIRECT Purification Kit was used to isolate mRNA for TCR sequencing. Indexed Illumina adapters were added in a second roughly 23-cycle Phusion PCR, and the resulting products were purified with AMPure XP beads. The paper's processing steps were these. Custom Perl scripts pooled TCR sequences encoding the same protein, removed out-of-frame sequences and computed each clonotype's abundance. Any TCR sequence backed by just one read was left out of the analysis. The metrics used to describe the repertoires included Shannon entropy, Gini index, clonality, richness, and the frequency of TCRs shared between repertoires. The public reads were run again by TCRdb, first through fastp at Q25 and then through MiXCR, and only productive beta chains were kept. Every CDR3 protein is listed once, alongside the most common genes and DNA of its rows. The V and J calls here are based on TCRdb, not the publication. This sample holds more than 70,000 distinct CDR3 sequences; roughly 30% were observed only once. The ten largest clones add up to around 10% of the sample.

In light of the paper, this sample's time point label describes: before trial treatment. Donors were enrolled in RACIN, a single-arm phase I dose-escalation trial in which nivolumab, ipilimumab, aspirin, low-dose cyclophosphamide and low-dose radiotherapy were combined. To be eligible, a patient needed to have an advanced solid tumor that was TIL-negative. This clonotype has a count of ten or more. It has no known antigen specificity. The input lacks base qualities; no much larger clone sits a single base away. The sequence was obtained from a female donor with ovarian cancer. The chain is assembled from TRBV6-2 or TRBV6-3 and TRBJ2-1; perhaps TRBD2 is the D gene, with 6 bases matching. Source: PBMCs, taken before treatment. The CDR3 corresponds to CASSFSGGEQFF. The DNA sequence is as follows: TGTGCCAGCAGCTTTAGCGGTGGTGAGCAGTTCTTC.